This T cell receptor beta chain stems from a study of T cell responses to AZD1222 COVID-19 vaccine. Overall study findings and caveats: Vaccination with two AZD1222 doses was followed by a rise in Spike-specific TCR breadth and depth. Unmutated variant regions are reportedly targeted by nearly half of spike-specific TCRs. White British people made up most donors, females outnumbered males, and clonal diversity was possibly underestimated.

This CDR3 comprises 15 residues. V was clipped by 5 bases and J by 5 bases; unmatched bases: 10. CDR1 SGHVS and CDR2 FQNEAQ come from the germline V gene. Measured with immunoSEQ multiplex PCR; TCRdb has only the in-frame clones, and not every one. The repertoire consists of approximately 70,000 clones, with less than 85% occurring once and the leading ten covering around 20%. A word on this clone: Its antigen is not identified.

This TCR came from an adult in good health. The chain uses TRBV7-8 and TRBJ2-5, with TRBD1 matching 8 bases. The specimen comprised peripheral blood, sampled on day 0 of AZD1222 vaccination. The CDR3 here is CASSRNPDRDETQYF. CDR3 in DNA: TGTGCCAGCAGCCGAAATCCGGACAGGGACGAGACCCAGTACTTC.